These 31 T cell receptor beta chains originate from one sample sequenced in a study of cytomegalovirus exposure and HLA in healthy donors. With 60 Vbeta and 13 Jbeta primers, the PCR was carried out. Sequencing was performed with immunoSEQ multiplex PCR; in TCRdb, only in-frame clones are kept and a portion is missing. Of 90,000 to 100,000 clones in the sample, 65% to 85% were seen once. The material sequenced was PBMCs. These receptors all stem from a middle-aged man in good health and CMV-seronegative.

The chain joins TRBV5-1 to TRBJ2-1, with a tentative D call TRBD2 (6 bases). CDR3 length: 15 residues. Trimming pared 0 bases from V and 3 bases from J, leaving 10 bases between. Germline loops: CDR1 SGHRS, CDR2 YFSETQ. The CDR3 region is CASSLEGLDYNEQFF. The CDR3, as DNA: TGCGCCAGCAGCTTGGAGGGACTGGACTACAATGAGCAGTTCTTC. Full variable domain (missing parts from reference TRBV5-1 and TRBJ2-1): KAGVTQTPRYLIKTRGQQVTLSCSPISGHRSVSWYQQTPGQGLQFLFEYFSETQRNKGNFPGRFSGRQFSNSRSEMNVSTLELGDSALYLCASSLEGLDYNEQFFGPGTRLTVL.

The chain links TRBV2 to TRBJ1-5; maybe TRBD1 (5 bases). This CDR3 has 15 amino acids. CDR1 and CDR2 (germline): SNHLY, FYNNEI. V was trimmed by 5 bases and J by 2 bases, leaving 13 bases between them. CDR3 in DNA: TGTGCCAGCAGTCCAACAGGTTTTGGCAATCAGCCCCAGCATTTT. Translation gives CASSPTGFGNQPQHF.

This chain links TRBV28 with TRBJ2-1, with TRBD2 as a possible D gene (5 bases). The CDR3 runs to 13 residues. Trimming left V 5 bases short and J 6 bases short, with 11 bases between. CDR1 and CDR2 (germline): MDHEN, SYDVKM. CDR3 loop: CASSVYRGNEQFF. The CDR3 coding sequence is TGTGCCAGCAGTGTCTATCGGGGCAATGAGCAGTTCTTC.

The V and J genes are TRBV28 and TRBJ2-3, with no clear D. The CDR3 is made up of 13 amino acids. Germline CDR1 MDHEN, CDR2 SYDVKM. Between the trimmed V and J ends, which lost 5 bases and 0 bases, there was a span of 6 bases. For the CDR3, the DNA is TGTGCCAGCAGTAAAAGCAGCACAGATACGCAGTATTTT. This codes for CASSKSSTDTQYF.

This chain joins TRBV28 and TRBJ2-3; 11 positions match TRBD1. Germline CDR1 is MDHEN and CDR2 is SYDVKM. This CDR3 has 17 amino acids. V gave up 3 bases and J gave up 2 bases; unmatched junction bases: 7. CDR3 coding DNA: TGTGCCAGCAGTTTGTCCGGGGACAGGGGGACCACAGATACGCAGTATTTT. This translates into CASSLSGDRGTTDTQYF.

This chain links TRBV15 with TRBJ2-7; D is ambiguous. Trimming pared 2 bases from V and 0 bases from J, leaving 8 bases between. Germline V lookup: CDR1 LNHNV, CDR2 YYDKDF (reference sequence). The CDR3 runs 14 residues. CDR3 nucleotides: TGTGCCACCAGCAGAAGAGAAAGCTCCTACGAGCAGTACTTC. Translation: CATSRRESSYEQYF.

This rearrangement joins TRBV9 to TRBJ2-1; the D gene is possibly TRBD2 (5 bases). From germline, CDR1 is SGDLS and CDR2 YYNGEE. CDR3 length equals 15 residues. The V end was cut by 0 bases, the J end by 6 bases, with 13 bases between. DNA of the CDR3: TGTGCCAGCAGCGTAGATGGTCGGGGATTCAATGAGCAGTTCTTC. It translates to CASSVDGRGFNEQFF.

The genes are TRBV27 and TRBJ2-5; TRBD1 matches at 9 bases. Germline CDR1 and CDR2: MNHEY and SMNVEV (reference sequence). The CDR3 runs to 17 residues. Unmatched junction bases numbered 12, after V lost 1 base and J lost 6 bases. The CDR3 sequence is CASSLYPEQGATQTQYF. In DNA form, the CDR3 reads TGTGCCAGCAGTTTATACCCAGAACAGGGGGCCACACAGACCCAGTACTTC.

Details on this clone: Mismatch with germline at one junction end may stem from a read error. The rearrangement joins TRBV10-1 to TRBJ2-1; maybe TRBD2 (7 bases). Per germline, CDR1 WNHNN and CDR2 SYGVQD (reference sequence). The CDR3 consists of 14 residues. As DNA, the CDR3 is TGCGCCAGCCGTGATCGCGGGGGCCACAATGAGCAGTTCTTC. Its translation is CASRDRGGHNEQFF.

The table lists this clone with a count of one. The chain links TRBV13 to TRBJ2-7; 11 nucleotides agree with TRBD2. Looked up from germline, CDR1 is PRHDT and CDR2 is FYEKMQ (reference sequence). The CDR3 contains 17 residues. The V segment lost 0 bases and the J segment 7 bases; nucleotides outside the gene matches: 11. The CDR3 here is CASSLGPSGRPGGEQYF. CDR3 nucleotides: TGTGCCAGCAGCTTAGGGCCTAGCGGGAGGCCGGGGGGGGAGCAGTACTTC.

V is TRBV9 and J is TRBJ2-7; tentatively, D is TRBD1 (6 bases). CDR1 is SGDLS and CDR2 is YYNGEE in the germline V gene. V dropped 3 bases and J dropped 5 bases, with 15 bases sitting between them. The CDR3 extends over 14 amino acids. The CDR3 DNA sequence: TGTGCCAGCAGCGATCCACAGGGAACCGACGAGCAGTACTTC. Protein sequence: CASSDPQGTDEQYF.

The chain uses TRBV15 and TRBJ1-5, with D perhaps TRBD1 (5 bases). Per germline, CDR1 LNHNV and CDR2 YYDKDF (reference sequence). The CDR3 has 14 amino acids. Trimming removed 9 bases at V and 0 bases at J, with 12 bases between. CDR3 sequence (DNA): TGTGCCACTGGGACTTTTTTTAGCAATCAGCCCCAGCATTTT. Its protein is CATGTFFSNQPQHF.

On this clone: A junction boundary mismatches the germline segment, possibly from a read error. The chain uses TRBV7-9 and TRBJ2-3; no clear D gene. Germline V gene sequence: CDR1 SEHNR, CDR2 FQNEAQ (reference sequence). The CDR3 length is 14 residues. CDR3 nucleotide sequence: TGTTCCAGCAGCTTAGGCCAGGGCACAGATACGCAGTATTTT. It translates to CSSSLGQGTDTQYF.

This clone was seen once. The chain has TRBV5-4 and TRBJ2-5, with 11 bases matching TRBD2. Per the germline V gene, CDR1 is SGHNT and CDR2 is YYREEE (reference sequence). Trimming at V came to 2 bases and at J to 5 bases, leaving 8 bases not matched to a gene. The CDR3 has 16 residues. The chain's CDR3 is CASSLSAASGRETQYF. The CDR3 DNA sequence: TGTGCCAGCAGCTTAAGTGCCGCTAGCGGGAGGGAGACCCAGTACTTC.

The V call is TRBV19, the J call TRBJ2-2; D remains ambiguous. Deletions cut 6 bases from V and 6 bases from J, with 8 bases between. CDR1 is LNHDA and CDR2 is SQIVND in the germline V gene (reference sequence). This CDR3 has 12 residues. CDR3: CASSPPAGELFF. Here the CDR3 DNA reads TGTGCCAGTAGCCCTCCGGCCGGGGAGCTGTTTTTT.

This chain uses TRBV21-1 with TRBJ1-1. TRBV21-1 is annotated as a pseudogene. The CDR3 totals 18 residues. CDR3 in amino acids: CASSNLRARGAVNTEAFF. CDR3 DNA sequence: TGTGCCAGCAGCAATCTAAGGGCTCGGGGGGCAGTGAACACTGAAGCTTTCTTT.

The chain carries TRBV28 and TRBJ2-3; the D is unclear. Trimming stripped 3 bases from V and 4 bases from J, with 5 bases between. This CDR3 is built from 12 residues. The germline V gene has CDR1 MDHEN and CDR2 SYDVKM. The CDR3 reads CASSLQSDTQYF. The DNA of the CDR3 is TGTGCCAGCAGTTTGCAGTCAGATACGCAGTATTTT.

This clone occurred once. The chain carries TRBV11-2 and TRBJ2-7; D perhaps matches TRBD2 (6 bases). Germline V gives CDR1 SGHAT, CDR2 FQNNGV. The V end lost 2 bases, the J end lost 2 bases, and 13 bases lay between the germline ends. The CDR3 length is 15 residues. As DNA, the CDR3 is TGTGCCAGCAGCTTACGAGGCGGGAAGGCCTACGAGCAGTACTTC. This codes for CASSLRGGKAYEQYF.

The chain is built from TRBV10-3 and TRBJ2-3, with 13 bases matching TRBD2. V trimming: 2 bases; J trimming: 2 bases; junction bases outside the gene matches: 1. The germline V gene has CDR1 ENHRY and CDR2 SYGVKD. The CDR3 loop spans 16 amino acids. The CDR3 sequence: CAISEGLAGVTDTQYF. CDR3 DNA sequence: TGTGCCATCAGTGAGGGACTAGCGGGAGTCACAGATACGCAGTATTTT.

This clone appeared once. The rearrangement links TRBV5-6 to TRBJ2-1; no clear D. The CDR3 totals 13 residues. Germline lookup yields CDR1 SGHDT and CDR2 YYEEEE. Trimming stripped 1 base from V and 9 bases from J, with 11 bases between. The chain's CDR3 is CASSLTVSTEQFF. CDR3 nucleotide sequence: TGTGCCAGCAGCTTGACAGTCTCGACTGAGCAGTTCTTC.

The V call is TRBV29-1, the J call TRBJ1-5; possibly TRBD1 for D (6 bases). Trimming shortened V by 7 bases and J by 3 bases, and 10 bases separated the two germline ends. CDR1 SQVTM and CDR2 ANQGSEA come from the germline V gene. This CDR3 is built from 12 residues. DNA for the CDR3: TGCAGCGCGGGACATTTCAATCAGCCCCAGCATTTT. This sequence encodes CSAGHFNQPQHF. The whole variable domain, remainder taken from reference TRBV29-1 and TRBJ1-5, is SAVISQKPSRDICQRGTSLTIQCQVDSQVTMMFWYRQQPGQSLTLIATANQGSEATYESGFVIDKFPISRPNLTFSTLTVSNMSPEDSSIYLCSAGHFNQPQHFGDGTRLSIL.

The chain combines TRBV19 with TRBJ1-3; D is possibly TRBD1 (5 bases). From germline, CDR1 is LNHDA and CDR2 SQIVND (reference sequence). This CDR3 spans 14 amino acids. V gave up 5 bases and J gave up 3 bases, with 11 bases separating them. The CDR3 region is CASSAPQGGNTIYF. The CDR3 DNA is TGTGCCAGTAGTGCCCCCCAGGGTGGAAACACCATATATTTT.

V gene TRBV7-9 combines with J gene TRBJ2-5; 7 bases map to TRBD2. Germline CDR1 is SEHNR and CDR2 is FQNEAQ (reference sequence). The V and J ends lost 5 bases and 2 bases, in that order; junction bases with no gene match: 8. The CDR3 has 15 residues. The CDR3 sequence: CASSPTGGGQETQYF. CDR3 coding DNA: TGTGCCAGCAGCCCCACCGGGGGAGGGCAAGAGACCCAGTACTTC. The whole variable domain, filled in from reference TRBV7-9 and TRBJ2-5, reads DTGVSQNPRHKITKRGQNVTFRCDPISEHNRLYWYRQTLGQGPEFLTYFQNEAQLEKSRLLSDRFSAERPKGSFSTLEIQRTEQGDSAMYLCASSPTGGGQETQYFGPGTRLLVL.

CDR3 loop: CASSPPSGKRETQYF. CDR3 DNA: TGTGCCAGCTCACCTCCTAGCGGGAAGCGAGAGACCCAGTACTTC. V is TRBV18 and J is TRBJ2-5, with 9 bases lining up with TRBD2. The length of the CDR3 is 15 residues. CDR1 KGHSH and CDR2 LQKENI come from the germline V gene. The J segment lost 4 bases and the V segment lost 3 bases, leaving 6 bases of the junction unmatched.

This chain joins TRBV6-4 and TRBJ1-4; maybe TRBD1 (5 bases). From germline, CDR1 is MRHNA and CDR2 SNTAGT. Trimming took 0 bases from V and 4 from J, leaving 6 bases between them. The CDR3 contains 14 residues. CDR3 nucleotide sequence: TGTGCCAGCAGTGACTCCAGGGTTAATGAAAAACTGTTTTTT. It codes for CASSDSRVNEKLFF.

The gene calls are TRBV30 and TRBJ2-7; TRBD2 matches 7 bases. V shed 3 bases, J shed 0 bases, and the junction held 5 bases outside the gene matches. CDR3 size: 14 residues. The V gene's germline CDR1 is GTSNPN and CDR2 SVGIG (reference sequence). In DNA form, the CDR3 reads TGTGCCTGGAGGTGGGGGGGGATCTCCTACGAGCAGTACTTC. Its protein is CAWRWGGISYEQYF.

A single count supports this clone. Sequence at one end of the junction differs from germline and may be a read error. The chain couples TRBV7-9 to TRBJ2-3; D is unclear. This CDR3 is 12 amino acids long. The germline gives CDR1 SEHNR, CDR2 FQNEAQ (reference sequence). This chain's CDR3 is CSSSVSADTQYF. CDR3 bases: TGTTCCAGCAGCGTCTCAGCAGATACGCAGTATTTT.

This clone was found a few times. V is TRBV5-6 and J is TRBJ2-3; TRBD1 is a possible D gene (6 bases). The CDR3 covers 16 residues. Germline CDR1 SGHDT, CDR2 YYEEEE. V was clipped by 0 bases and J by 1 base, with 12 bases between them. DNA for the CDR3: TGTGCCAGCAGCTTGGGGCAGGGGTACGGCACAGATACGCAGTATTTT. Translating gives CASSLGQGYGTDTQYF.

The chain couples TRBV21-1 to TRBJ2-1; the table's D call TRBD2 went unverified against the DNA. TRBV21-1 is classified as a pseudogene. This CDR3 is built from 19 residues. The CDR3, as DNA: TGTGCCAGCAGCCACAGGAGACTAGCGCCTATGAATACCTACAATGAGCAGTTCTTC. This translates into CASSHRRLAPMNTYNEQFF.

Notes on this clone: Sequence at one end of the junction differs from germline and may be a read error. The rearrangement uses TRBV11-3 and TRBJ2-1; the D gene is possibly TRBD2 (6 bases). The germline gives CDR1 SGHNT, CDR2 YENEEA. The CDR3 runs 15 residues. Here the CDR3 reads CASSTTGSSYNKQFF. The DNA for the CDR3 is TGTGCCAGCAGTACCACCGGGAGCTCCTACAATAAGCAGTTCTTC.

This chain joins TRBV28 and TRBJ1-2, with 9 nucleotides matching TRBD1. V shed 6 bases and J 4 bases; nucleotides not matched to a gene: 15. Germline V gene data show CDR1 as MDHEN and CDR2 as SYDVKM. CDR3 length: 17 amino acids. The CDR3 is CASSPIDRGIGGYGYTF. The CDR3 DNA sequence: TGTGCCAGCAGCCCTATCGACAGGGGGATCGGGGGCTATGGCTACACCTTC.